The present T cell receptor (beta chain) was sequenced within a study of metastatic and nonmetastatic thyroid tumors. Looking at the study overall: The authors compared repertoires across blood and tumor or nodule tissue from malignant and benign thyroid patients. General observations from the study: Significantly higher TCR beta diversity was reportedly seen in malignant thyroid tumors than benign nodules, in blood and tumor.

In the study's own analysis: CDR3 was compared across clinicopathological groups, and the resulting differences were used to build a distant-metastasis classifier for papillary thyroid cancer. TCRdb re-called the PCR reads through MiXCR. These V and J calls are TCRdb output, not the study's own analysis. The profile covers around 20,000 clones, with about 14% appearing a single time and around 37% taken by the ten largest. Thyroid surgery took place with no prior treatment in any patient. Trimming shortened V by 1 base and J by 4 bases, and 10 bases separated the two germline ends. This CDR3 region has 14 residues. Germline loops: CDR1 MNHNS, CDR2 SASEGT. The table lists this clone with many counts. Its cognate antigen is unknown.

This chain connects TRBV6-1 to TRBJ1-2, with a weak D call TRBD1 (5 bases). This sequence originates from a female donor with papillary thyroid cancer or a benign thyroid nodule (not recorded which). Some clones in this sample may be carry-over from other donors' samples. The material sequenced was blood. CDR3: CASSEGSGPYGYTF. CDR3 coding DNA: TGTGCCAGCAGTGAAGGGTCAGGGCCCTATGGCTACACCTTC.